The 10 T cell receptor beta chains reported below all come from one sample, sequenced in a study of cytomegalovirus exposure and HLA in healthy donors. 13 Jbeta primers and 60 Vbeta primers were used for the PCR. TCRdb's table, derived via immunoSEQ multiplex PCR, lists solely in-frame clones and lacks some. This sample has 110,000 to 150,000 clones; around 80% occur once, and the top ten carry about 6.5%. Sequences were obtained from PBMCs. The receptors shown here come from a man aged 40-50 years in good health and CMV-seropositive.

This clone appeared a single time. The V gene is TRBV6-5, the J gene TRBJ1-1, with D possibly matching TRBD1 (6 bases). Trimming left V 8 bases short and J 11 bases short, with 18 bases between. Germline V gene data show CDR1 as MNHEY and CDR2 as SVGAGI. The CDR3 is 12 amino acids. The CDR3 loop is CASSNGGADAFF. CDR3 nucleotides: TGTGCCAGCTCCAATGGGGGGGCAGACGCTTTCTTT.

The CDR3 nucleotides read TGCGCCAGCTCAGGGGGCGAGGGGTACGAGCAGTACTTC. Amino acid sequence: CASSGGEGYEQYF. The chain couples TRBV4-3 to TRBJ2-7, with 8 bases aligning to TRBD1. Unmatched junction bases numbered 7, after V lost 8 bases and J lost 4 bases. CDR1 and CDR2 (germline): LGHNA, YSLEER. This CDR3 has 13 residues.

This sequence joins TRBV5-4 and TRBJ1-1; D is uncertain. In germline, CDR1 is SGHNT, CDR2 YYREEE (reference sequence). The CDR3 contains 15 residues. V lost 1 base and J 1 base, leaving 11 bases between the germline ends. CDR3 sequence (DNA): TGTGCCAGCAGCTTGTTCGTAGCGAAGAACACTGAAGCTTTCTTT. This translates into CASSLFVAKNTEAFF.

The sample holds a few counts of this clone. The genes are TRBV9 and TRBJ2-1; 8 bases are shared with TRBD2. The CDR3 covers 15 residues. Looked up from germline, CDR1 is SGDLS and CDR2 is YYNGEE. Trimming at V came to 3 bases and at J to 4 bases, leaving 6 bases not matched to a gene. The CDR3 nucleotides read TGTGCCAGCAGCGCAAGCGGGAGTCTATACAATGAGCAGTTCTTC. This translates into CASSASGSLYNEQFF.

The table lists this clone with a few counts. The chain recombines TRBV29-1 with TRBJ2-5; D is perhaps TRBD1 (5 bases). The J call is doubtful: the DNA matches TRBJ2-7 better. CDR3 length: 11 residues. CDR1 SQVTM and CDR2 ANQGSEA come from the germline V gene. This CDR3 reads CSVGRAYEQYF. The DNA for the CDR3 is TGCAGCGTTGGCAGGGCTTACGAGCAGTACTTC.

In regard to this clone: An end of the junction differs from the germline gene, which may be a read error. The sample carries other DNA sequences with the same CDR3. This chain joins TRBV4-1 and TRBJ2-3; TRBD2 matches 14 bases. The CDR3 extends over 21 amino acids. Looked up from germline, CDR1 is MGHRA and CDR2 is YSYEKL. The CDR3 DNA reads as TGCGCCAGCAGCCTCTCGTCCGCCGTGACTAGCGGGGGGGTTGGCACAGATACGCAGTATTTC. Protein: CASSLSSAVTSGGVGTDTQYF.

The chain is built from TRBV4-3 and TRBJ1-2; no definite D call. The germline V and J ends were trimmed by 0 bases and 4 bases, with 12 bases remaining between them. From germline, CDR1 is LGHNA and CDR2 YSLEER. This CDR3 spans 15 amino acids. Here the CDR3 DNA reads TGCGCCAGCAGCCAAGATTTGCAGGCCCTCTATGGCTACACCTTC. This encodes CASSQDLQALYGYTF.

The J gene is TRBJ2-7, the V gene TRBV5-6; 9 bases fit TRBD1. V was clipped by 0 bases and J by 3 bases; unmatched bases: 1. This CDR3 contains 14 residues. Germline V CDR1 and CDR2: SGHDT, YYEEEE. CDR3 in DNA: TGTGCCAGCAGCTTGGGACAGGGGGTCTACGAGCAGTACTTC. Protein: CASSLGQGVYEQYF.

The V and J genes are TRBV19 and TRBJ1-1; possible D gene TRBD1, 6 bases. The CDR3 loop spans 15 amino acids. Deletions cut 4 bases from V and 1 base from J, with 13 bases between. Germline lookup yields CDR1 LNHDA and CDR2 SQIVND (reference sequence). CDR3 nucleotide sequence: TGTGCCAGTAGTACACAGGGACGGAGGAACACTGAAGCTTTCTTT. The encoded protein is CASSTQGRRNTEAFF.

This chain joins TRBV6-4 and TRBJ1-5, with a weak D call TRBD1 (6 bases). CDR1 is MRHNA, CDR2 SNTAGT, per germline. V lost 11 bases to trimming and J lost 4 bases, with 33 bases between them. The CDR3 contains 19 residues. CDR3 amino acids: CAFPGTGMGTLGGNQPQHF. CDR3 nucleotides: TGTGCCTTCCCAGGTACAGGAATGGGGACGTTAGGGGGAAATCAGCCCCAGCATTTT.